This TCR beta chain was found in a study of OX40 agonist ivuxolimab in advanced cancers. In terms of the full investigation: Ivuxolimab was a fully human IgG2 agonistic monoclonal antibody targeting the costimulatory receptor OX40 (CD134). Intravenous ivuxolimab was administered to patients every 2 weeks at six dose levels: 0.01, 0.1, 0.3, 1.5, 3 and 10 mg/kg. Of the 50 or so patients in dose escalation, about 19 had hepatocellular carcinoma, some 15 had melanoma, 9 had renal cell carcinoma and 9 had head and neck cancer. A male proportion of roughly 85% and a mean age of roughly 55 years, ranging from roughly 23 to 80, were recorded for the dose-escalation cohort. Patients were allowed to have had prior anti-PD-1, anti-PD-L1 or anti-CTLA-4 therapy, and approximately 39% of the dose-escalation patients had been treated with checkpoint inhibitors. Partial responses occurred in three dose-escalation patients, of whom one had hepatocellular carcinoma and two had cutaneous melanoma. The point of sequencing TCRbeta in the periphery was to test whether ivuxolimab changed TCR sequence diversity and drove clonal T-cell expansion. The paper describes the monotherapy dose-escalation part (N ≈ 50 patients) of the phase I trial of ivuxolimab. Broader findings and caveats from the paper: In the 0.1-3.0 mg/kg groups, partial responders were among the patients with the lowest normalized peripheral clonal expansion, particularly in CD8+ T cells. On average, CD8+ T cells showed more expanded clones than CD4+ T cells after ivuxolimab. Low levels of normalized T-cell clonal expansion were also seen in some nonresponding patients. At doses from 0.1 to 3.0 mg/kg, clonal expansion was seen in both CD4+ and CD8+ blood T cells between baseline and week 6. Antigen specificity was not determined for the clonally expanded peripheral T cells.

From the germline V gene, CDR1 is KGHSH and CDR2 is LQKENI. V is reduced by 3 bases and J by 3 bases, leaving a spacing of 12 bases between them. From the cysteine up to the phenylalanine, the CDR3 has a length of 14 residues. CDR3 DNA only is kept here, 42 bases in frame from base 1. Patients with a history of autoimmune disease or receiving systemic immunosuppression were excluded from the trial. Peripheral blood for TCR sequencing was drawn from every dose cohort at baseline, at cycle 4 day 1 and at cycle 7 day 1. The samples were drawn from a first-in-human, open-label, multicenter phase I dose-escalation trial of ivuxolimab. Adults with locally advanced or metastatic melanoma, renal cell carcinoma, hepatocellular carcinoma or head and neck squamous cell carcinoma were enrolled in the trial. Before TCR sequencing, CD4+ and CD8+ T cells were separately sorted from peripheral blood. Genomic DNA was isolated from the sorted cells so that the TCRbeta CDR3 region could be sequenced. TCRbeta CDR3 regions were sequenced using the immunoSEQ Assay. TCRdb re-hosts the immuneACCESS table, in-frame sequences only. Its copies lack some clones; in the studies checked, an unresolved V gene accounts for under half of them, and the cause for the rest is not known. The sample contains 78,000 or so clones, about 88% of them found a single time. The ten most abundant clones make up roughly a sixth of the sample.

Concerning this clone itself: It lacks a known antigen. No base quality information exists; no much larger clone differs at one position.

The chain couples TRBV18 to TRBJ2-7; TRBD1 could be the D gene, as 5 bases match. This clonotype originated in an adult with an advanced solid tumor such as melanoma, head and neck, liver or kidney cancer. The specimen was CD4+ or CD8+ T cells sorted from blood, collected in a trial of the OX40 agonist ivuxolimab. CDR3 region: CASSPVTASYEQYF. The DNA sequence is TGTGCCAGCTCACCGGTGACAGCGAGCTACGAGCAGTACTTC.